A single sample is the source of the 8 T cell receptor beta chains below, sequenced in a study of CD8 T cells in ankylosing spondylitis. From the 5' RACE reads, TCRdb called clonotypes with MiXCR, one entry per CDR3 protein. In the table there are around 280,000 distinct CDR3 sequences, roughly 20% of which are singletons. Sequenced material: blood, either unsorted or a sorted T cell fraction (not recorded which). All receptors come from a male donor with ankylosing spondylitis or in good health (not recorded which).

V and J are TRBV29-1 and TRBJ1-2; D is unclear. The germline gives CDR1 SQVTM, CDR2 ANQGSEA. V dropped 1 base and J dropped 2 bases, with 8 bases sitting between them. The CDR3 runs to 13 residues. The CDR3 DNA sequence: TGCAGCGTTGAAGTGGAAACCAACTATGGCTACACCTTC. Protein: CSVEVETNYGYTF.

The chain joins TRBV7-3 to TRBJ2-2; no reliable D call. The CDR3 consists of 15 residues. In germline, CDR1 is SGHTA, CDR2 FQGTGA. V lost 2 bases and J 2 bases, leaving 9 bases between the germline ends. CDR3 sequence reads: CASSLSGYNTGELFF. CDR3 nucleotides: TGTGCCAGCAGCTTATCTGGCTACAACACCGGGGAGCTGTTTTTT.

This clonotype was recorded a few times. The chain uses TRBV6-5 and TRBJ2-3; a possible D gene is TRBD2 (6 bases). The CDR3 consists of 16 residues. The germline V gene encodes CDR1 MNHEY and CDR2 SVGAGI. V lost 0 bases to trimming and J lost 0 bases, with 10 bases between them. The CDR3 DNA sequence: TGTGCCAGCAGTTACTCGTATGGGACTAGCACAGATACGCAGTATTTT. Translating gives CASSYSYGTSTDTQYF.

V and J are TRBV6-2 or TRBV6-3 and TRBJ2-1, with TRBD2 identical over 8 bases. CDR3 length equals 15 residues. The V gene end was trimmed by 6 bases and the J gene end by 5 bases; junction bases not matched to a gene: 9. In germline, CDR1 is MNHEY, CDR2 SVGEGT. CDR3 nucleotides: TGTGCCAGCAGCCTTACGGGAGGGCCCAACAATGAGCAGTTCTTC. Protein sequence: CASSLTGGPNNEQFF.

For this clonotype: This clone may be a read error of a much larger clone one base away. This chain connects TRBV10-3 to TRBJ1-6; D gene uncertain. This CDR3 spans 14 amino acids. Germline V CDR1 and CDR2: ENHRY, SYGVKD. CDR3 DNA: TGTGCCATCAATGAGTCGCGGCAGAATTCACCCCTCCACTTT. It specifies CAINESRQNSPLHF.

This rearrangement joins TRBV9 to TRBJ2-1; 7 bases line up with TRBD1. The germline V gene encodes CDR1 SGDLS and CDR2 YYNGEE. The CDR3 has 15 amino acids. The V segment lost 0 bases and the J segment 0 bases; nucleotides outside the gene matches: 0. The CDR3 is CASSVGQGSYNEQFF. The CDR3 DNA sequence: TGTGCCAGCAGCGTAGGACAGGGCTCCTACAATGAGCAGTTCTTC.

The V and J genes are TRBV20-1 and TRBJ2-3, with TRBD2 matching over 10 bases. Germline lookup yields CDR1 DFQATT and CDR2 SNEGSKA (reference sequence). The V gene end was trimmed by 1 base and the J gene end by 3 bases; junction bases not matched to a gene: 7. This CDR3 is 16 amino acids long. This CDR3 is CSARVGASGGTDTQYF. DNA of the CDR3: TGCAGTGCTAGAGTTGGAGCTAGCGGGGGAACAGATACGCAGTATTTT.

About this clonotype itself: A read error may be the cause here, since a much bigger clone is one base away. The rearrangement joins TRBV4-1 to TRBJ1-1; D ambiguous. The CDR3 spans 15 residues. Germline assignment: CDR1 MGHRA and CDR2 YSYEKL. CDR3 coding DNA: TGCGCCGGCAGCCAAAGCCCTGATCCCGAGACTGAAGCTTTCTTT. The encoded protein is CAGSQSPDPETEAFF.